This T cell receptor (beta chain) was identified in a study of CD8 T cells in Susac syndrome. Study overall: Patients with Susac syndrome were therapy-naive, on corticosteroids, or on intravenous immunoglobulin alone at blood draw.

TEMRA cells were FACS-enriched, unlike CD8+ and CD4+ T cells, which were negatively isolated. The CDR3 is made up of 12 amino acids. After extraction with the RNeasy kit, about 0.5 to 1 ug of the RNA was reverse transcribed using random hexamers. MiXCR, run by TCRdb on the immunoSEQ multiplex PCR reads, gives a single entry per CDR3 protein. The sample contains 150,000 to 200,000 distinct CDR3 sequences, 90% to 95% of which appear only once. This chain joins TRBV21-1 and TRBJ2-7; the DNA was not used to check the table's D call, TRBD1. TRBV21-1 is given as a pseudogene. Sequenced material: CD4+ T cells from PBMCs. The clonotype was recovered from a human donor with Susac syndrome. The CDR3 nucleotides read TGTGCCAGCAGAAGACAGGGGACCGAGCAGTACTTC. Its translation is CASRRQGTEQYF.